This T cell receptor (beta chain) was sequenced for a study of blood T cell repertoires in COVID-19. Study-wide background: The United States, Italy and Spain supplied acute and convalescent COVID-19 samples. Sources were T cells, B-cell-depleted T cells, or PBMCs; the material itself was cDNA or gDNA.

Original processing notes: Counts of nucleated cells, estimated from reference gene primer amplification, were obtained. Assay used: immunoSEQ multiplex PCR; TCRdb lists only in-frame clones, some missing. V and J calls and clone size come straight from that table; D and trimming were deduced from the DNA. Of more than 90,000 clones listed, approximately 85% were seen once; the top ten hold roughly 7.9%. This clone has a single count. The CDR3 totals 15 residues. Looked up from germline, CDR1 is MDHEN and CDR2 is SYDVKM. Between the trimmed V and J ends, which lost 4 bases and 8 bases, there was a span of 17 bases.

Sequenced input: peripheral blood. The chain joins TRBV28 to TRBJ1-4; the D gene is possibly TRBD1 (6 bases). The source is a man aged 65 to 79 with acute or convalescent COVID-19. CDR3 sequence (DNA): TGTGCCAGCAGTTCGGTGGGCCAGGGGAGAGAAAAACTGTTTTTT. It translates to CASSSVGQGREKLFF.